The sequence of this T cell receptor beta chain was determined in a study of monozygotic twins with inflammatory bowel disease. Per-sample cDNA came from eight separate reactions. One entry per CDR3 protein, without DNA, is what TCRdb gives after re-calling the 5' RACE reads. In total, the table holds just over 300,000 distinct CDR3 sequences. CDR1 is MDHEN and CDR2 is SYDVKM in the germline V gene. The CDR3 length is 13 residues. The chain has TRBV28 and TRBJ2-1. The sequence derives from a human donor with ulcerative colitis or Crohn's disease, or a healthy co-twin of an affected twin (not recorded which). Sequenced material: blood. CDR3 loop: CATRSLTYNEQFF.